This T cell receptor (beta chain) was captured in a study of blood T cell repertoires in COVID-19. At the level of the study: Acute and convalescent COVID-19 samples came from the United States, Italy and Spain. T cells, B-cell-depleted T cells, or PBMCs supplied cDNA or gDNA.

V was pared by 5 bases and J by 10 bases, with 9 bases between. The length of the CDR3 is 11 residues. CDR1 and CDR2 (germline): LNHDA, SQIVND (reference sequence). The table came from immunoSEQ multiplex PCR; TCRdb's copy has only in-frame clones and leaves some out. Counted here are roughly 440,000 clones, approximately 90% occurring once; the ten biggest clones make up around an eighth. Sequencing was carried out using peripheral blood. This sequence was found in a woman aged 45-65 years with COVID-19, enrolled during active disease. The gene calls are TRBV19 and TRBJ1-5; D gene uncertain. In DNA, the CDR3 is TGTGCCAGTAGTGACGGGGATCCCCAGCATTTT. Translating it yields CASSDGDPQHF.